The 32 T cell receptor beta chains below all came from one sample that was sequenced in a study of cytomegalovirus exposure and HLA in healthy donors. Sequencing was performed with immunoSEQ multiplex PCR; in TCRdb, only in-frame clones are kept and a portion is missing. The table lists more than 95,000 clones, approximately 89% of them singletons. Sequencing input: PBMCs. The receptors come from a woman between 18 and 30 years old in good health and CMV-seronegative.

This rearrangement joins TRBV9 to TRBJ2-3, with 9 bases that match TRBD2. Looked up from germline, CDR1 is SGDLS and CDR2 is YYNGEE. Losses at the gene ends were 5 bases for V and 1 base for J; bases not matched to a gene: 2. This CDR3 is 14 amino acids long. In nucleotides, the CDR3 is TGTGCCAGCAGTTCTAGCGGGGGCACAGATACGCAGTATTTT. Translation gives CASSSSGGTDTQYF.

The chain has TRBV11-2 and TRBJ2-5; 9 bases agree with TRBD2. Germline CDR1 SGHAT, CDR2 FQNNGV. The V and J ends lost 5 bases and 7 bases, in that order; junction bases with no gene match: 5. The CDR3 totals 13 residues. CDR3 nucleotide sequence: TGTGCCAGCAGCCGGACTAGCGAGAGGACCCAGTACTTC. Translated: CASSRTSERTQYF.

The chain uses TRBV5-1 and TRBJ1-4, with D tentatively TRBD1 (5 bases). From germline, CDR1 is SGHRS and CDR2 YFSETQ. The CDR3 runs to 14 residues. Trimming left V 0 bases short and J 8 bases short, with 11 bases between. The CDR3 bases are TGCGCCAGCAGCTTGGACCCCGACAGCGAAAAACTGTTTTTT. This gives the protein CASSLDPDSEKLFF.

The rearrangement joins TRBV7-9 to TRBJ2-6; D is unresolved. CDR1 is SEHNR, CDR2 FQNEAQ, per germline (reference sequence). The CDR3 contains 14 residues. V was trimmed by 2 bases and J by 3 bases, leaving 5 bases between them. The DNA for the CDR3 is TGTGCCAGCAGCTTAACGGGTGGGGCCAACGTCCTGACTTTC. It yields the protein CASSLTGGANVLTF.

As concerns this clone: Other nucleotide sequences in the sample specify the same CDR3. J is TRBJ1-5 and V is TRBV19, with 8 bases that match TRBD1. CDR3 size: 14 residues. Looked up from germline, CDR1 is LNHDA and CDR2 is SQIVND (reference sequence). The junction had 1 base not matched to a gene; V was cut back by 4 bases and J by 2 bases. The CDR3 is CASSTTGGNQPQHF. CDR3 sequence (DNA): TGTGCCAGTAGTACGACAGGGGGCAATCAGCCCCAGCATTTT.

The chain recombines TRBV5-1 with TRBJ2-5, with D tentatively TRBD2 (6 bases). In germline, CDR1 is SGHRS, CDR2 YFSETQ. CDR3 length: 17 amino acids. V was cut by 4 bases and J by 0 bases, with 19 bases left in between. The CDR3 region is CASSKEPIGTYQETQYF. The CDR3, as DNA: TGCGCCAGCAGCAAAGAACCGATAGGGACTTACCAAGAGACCCAGTACTTC.

This chain connects TRBV30 to TRBJ2-3; TRBD2 agrees at 12 bases. CDR1 GTSNPN and CDR2 SVGIG come from the germline V gene (reference sequence). The CDR3 is 16 residues long. Losses at the gene ends were 3 bases for V and 4 bases for J; bases not matched to a gene: 8. CDR3 residues: CAWRELAGGGADTQYF. The CDR3 nucleotides are TGTGCCTGGAGAGAGCTAGCGGGAGGGGGGGCAGATACGCAGTATTTT.

CDR3: CASSDGLAPDTQYF. The CDR3, as DNA: TGCGCCAGCAGTGACGGACTAGCCCCAGATACGCAGTATTTT. This chain uses TRBV10-1 with TRBJ2-3; TRBD2 matches at 8 bases. The CDR3 has 14 residues. J was trimmed by 4 bases and V by 3 bases; bases with no gene match: 3. The V gene's germline CDR1 is WNHNN and CDR2 SYGVQD (reference sequence).

The rearrangement uses TRBV6-5 and TRBJ2-7; 8 positions match TRBD2. With V trimmed by 8 bases and J by 3 bases, 9 bases remained unmatched. Germline CDR1 and CDR2: MNHEY and SVGAGI. CDR3 size: 14 residues. CDR3 DNA sequence: TGTGCCAGCCTGACTAGCGAGAAGTACTACGAGCAGTACTTC. Protein: CASLTSEKYYEQYF.

This chain links TRBV6-6 with TRBJ2-7; D is uncertain. Trimming cost V 0 bases and J 2 bases, with 8 bases left between them. The CDR3 is 14 amino acids. The germline V gene has CDR1 MNHNY and CDR2 SVGAGI (reference sequence). CDR3 sequence reads: CASSYSPSTYEQYF. CDR3 DNA sequence: TGTGCCAGCAGTTACTCGCCCAGTACCTACGAGCAGTACTTC.

V and J are TRBV4-2 and TRBJ1-5; no firm D call. Germline assignment: CDR1 LGHNA and CDR2 YNFKEQ. This CDR3 has 16 amino acids. Between the trimmed V and J ends, which lost 0 bases and 4 bases, there was a span of 13 bases. CDR3 amino acids: CASSQDRVPRNQPQHF. The CDR3 bases are TGTGCCAGCAGCCAAGATCGGGTCCCAAGGAATCAGCCCCAGCATTTT.

This chain connects TRBV27 to TRBJ1-1, with TRBD1 matching 11 bases. The CDR3 loop spans 15 amino acids. J gave up 5 bases and V 5 bases, and 7 bases lay outside the gene matches. Germline CDR1 is MNHEY and CDR2 is SMNVEV (reference sequence). CDR3 residues: CASSLRTGGMTEAFF. The CDR3 coding sequence is TGTGCCAGCAGTCTCCGGACAGGGGGCATGACTGAAGCTTTCTTT.

The V call is TRBV6-5, the J call TRBJ2-7; 11 bases are a match to TRBD2. Trimming at V came to 7 bases and at J to 3 bases, leaving 8 bases not matched to a gene. This CDR3 region has 15 residues. CDR1 is MNHEY, CDR2 SVGAGI, per germline. CDR3 nucleotide sequence: TGTGCCAGCAAAAAAATGGGGACTAGCGGCTACGAGCAGTACGTC. Protein: CASKKMGTSGYEQYV.

The rearrangement links TRBV5-4 to TRBJ2-4; D may be TRBD1 (6 bases). CDR1 is SGHNT, CDR2 YYREEE, per germline (reference sequence). V gave up 0 bases and J gave up 0 bases, with 13 bases separating them. The CDR3 is 17 amino acids. CDR3: CASSLGGNRVAKNIQYF. Written as DNA, the CDR3 is TGTGCCAGCAGCTTGGGGGGAAACAGGGTAGCCAAAAACATTCAGTACTTC.

The V gene is TRBV7-9, the J gene TRBJ1-1; tentatively, D is TRBD1 (5 bases). V was clipped by 2 bases and J by 0 bases, with 16 bases between them. The CDR3 is 17 residues long. Germline V lookup: CDR1 SEHNR, CDR2 FQNEAQ (reference sequence). CDR3 sequence: CASSLISTGLMNTEAFF. The CDR3 DNA sequence: TGTGCCAGCAGCTTAATCTCAACGGGACTAATGAACACTGAAGCTTTCTTT.

This chain uses TRBV27 with TRBJ2-1, with 13 nucleotides matching TRBD2. Germline CDR1 MNHEY, CDR2 SMNVEV (reference sequence). After removal of 3 bases from V and 6 bases from J, the junction contained 11 bases not matched to a gene. This CDR3 has 18 residues. The CDR3 loop reads CASSLAGTSGIPPNEQFF. In nucleotides, the CDR3 is TGTGCCAGCAGTTTGGCCGGGACTAGCGGGATCCCGCCCAATGAGCAGTTCTTC.

CDR3 protein: CASSQEPASGYQETQYF. CDR3 DNA: TGCGCCAGCAGCCAAGAGCCGGCTAGCGGGTACCAAGAGACCCAGTACTTC. The chain has TRBV4-1 and TRBJ2-5; TRBD2 matches 8 bases. V lost 0 bases and J lost 0; bases outside the gene matches: 6. Germline loops: CDR1 MGHRA, CDR2 YSYEKL. The CDR3 length is 17 residues.

The chain joins TRBV28 to TRBJ2-7; D is unclear. This CDR3 region has 14 residues. Trimming left V 3 bases short and J 6 bases short, with 15 bases between. Germline-derived CDR1 and CDR2 are MDHEN and SYDVKM. CDR3 sequence reads: CASSFRPTSGEQYF. CDR3 nucleotide sequence: TGTGCCAGCAGTTTTAGGCCAACCTCGGGCGAGCAGTACTTC. Together with reference TRBV28 and TRBJ2-7, the CDR3 gives the full variable domain: DVKVTQSSRYLVKRTGEKVFLECVQDMDHENMFWYRQDPGLGLRLIYFSYDVKMKEKGDIPEGYSVSREKKERFSLILESASTNQTSMYLCASSFRPTSGEQYFGPGTRLTVT.

V and J are TRBV11-2 and TRBJ2-6; D gene unclear. CDR1 is SGHAT and CDR2 is FQNNGV in the germline V gene. This CDR3 has 14 residues. V gave up 7 bases and J gave up 0 bases, with 7 bases separating them. This CDR3 reads CASNRVSGANVLTF. CDR3 DNA sequence: TGTGCCAGCAATAGAGTCTCTGGGGCCAACGTCCTGACTTTC.

In DNA form, the CDR3 reads TGTGCCAGCAGTTTAATCTCAGGAAATAGCAATCAGCCCCAGCATTTT. Encoded protein: CASSLISGNSNQPQHF. This sequence joins TRBV28 and TRBJ1-5, with D hard to call. Trimming left V 2 bases short and J 0 bases short, with 11 bases between. This CDR3 spans 16 amino acids. Germline V gives CDR1 MDHEN, CDR2 SYDVKM.

The rearrangement links TRBV5-1 to TRBJ2-4, with TRBD1 matching over 11 bases. V shed 4 bases, J shed 9 bases, and the junction held 6 bases outside the gene matches. Germline assignment: CDR1 SGHRS and CDR2 YFSETQ. The CDR3 totals 14 residues. The CDR3 loop is CASSQGDRGAIQYF. The CDR3 nucleotides read TGCGCCAGCAGCCAAGGGGACAGGGGGGCCATTCAGTACTTC.

This chain connects TRBV28 to TRBJ2-7; D is perhaps TRBD2 (6 bases). Germline CDR1 MDHEN, CDR2 SYDVKM. V was trimmed by 4 bases and J by 1 base, leaving 14 bases between them. This CDR3 spans 15 amino acids. CDR3 bases: TGTGCCAGCAGTTCCTCACGGGGGTCATCCTACGAGCAGTACTTC. The encoded protein is CASSSSRGSSYEQYF.

The chain employs TRBV29-1 and TRBJ1-2, with a weak D call TRBD1 (6 bases). The CDR3 spans 12 residues. The germline V gene encodes CDR1 SQVTM and CDR2 ANQGSEA. Trimming took off 4 bases at V and 8 bases at J, with 14 bases between the two ends. The CDR3 sequence: CSVGRQASGYTF. CDR3 sequence (DNA): TGCAGCGTTGGAAGACAGGCGAGCGGCTACACCTTC. Full variable domain (remainder filled in from reference TRBV29-1 and TRBJ1-2): SAVISQKPSRDICQRGTSLTIQCQVDSQVTMMFWYRQQPGQSLTLIATANQGSEATYESGFVIDKFPISRPNLTFSTLTVSNMSPEDSSIYLCSVGRQASGYTFGSGTRLTVV.

The chain recombines TRBV18 with TRBJ2-6; possibly TRBD1 for D (6 bases). Trimming removed 3 bases from V and 2 bases from J, with 14 bases in between. CDR3 length equals 17 residues. In germline, CDR1 is KGHSH, CDR2 LQKENI. CDR3 residues: CASSPPGTGTGANVLTF. The DNA for the CDR3 is TGTGCCAGCTCACCCCCGGGAACAGGGACTGGGGCCAACGTCCTGACTTTC.

The chain uses TRBV4-1 and TRBJ1-1, with D hard to call. The V gene's germline CDR1 is MGHRA and CDR2 YSYEKL. CDR3 length equals 13 residues. V was shortened by 0 bases and J by 10 bases, with 12 bases between the two germline ends. The CDR3 DNA is TGCGCCAGCAGCCAAGATAGTTACAGCTCAGCTTTCTTT. It is translated as CASSQDSYSSAFF.

The rearrangement joins TRBV18 to TRBJ2-5; D remains unclear. This CDR3 comprises 14 residues. Germline-derived CDR1 and CDR2 are KGHSH and LQKENI. The V end lost 0 bases, the J end lost 2 bases, and 7 bases lay between the germline ends. The CDR3 spells CASSPPSKQETQYF. For the CDR3, the DNA is TGTGCCAGCTCACCACCGAGCAAGCAAGAGACCCAGTACTTC.

The chain employs TRBV6-5 and TRBJ2-7; 8 bases line up with TRBD2. The CDR3 has 14 residues. The germline V gene has CDR1 MNHEY and CDR2 SVGAGI. The V and J ends lost 0 bases and 6 bases, in that order; junction bases with no gene match: 4. CDR3 sequence reads: CASSYSRGGIEQYF. The CDR3 DNA sequence: TGTGCCAGCAGTTACTCCCGCGGGGGGATCGAGCAGTACTTC.

The chain links TRBV5-5 to TRBJ2-1, with a possible D match to TRBD1 (6 bases). The CDR3 extends over 13 amino acids. Germline CDR1 SGHKS, CDR2 YYEKEE (reference sequence). The V and J ends lost 0 bases and 9 bases respectively, with 10 bases between them. CDR3 DNA: TGTGCCAGCAGCTTGGACAGGGAGTCTGAGCAGTTCTTC. It is translated as CASSLDRESEQFF.

This clone has only one observation. V is TRBV5-4 and J is TRBJ2-7, with a tentative D call TRBD1 (7 bases). Germline lookup yields CDR1 SGHNT and CDR2 YYREEE (reference sequence). V was trimmed by 4 bases and J by 2 bases, leaving 16 bases between them. The CDR3 extends over 15 amino acids. This CDR3 reads CASSQGGKPTYEQYF. CDR3 nucleotides: TGTGCCAGCAGCCAGGGGGGAAAGCCGACCTACGAGCAGTACTTC.

This chain connects TRBV5-1 to TRBJ2-5, with 12 nucleotides matching TRBD2. J lost 5 bases, V lost 4 bases, and 9 bases had no gene match. This CDR3 has 16 amino acids. Germline values: CDR1 SGHRS, CDR2 YFSETQ. This CDR3 reads CASSPRLAGGQETQYF. CDR3 in DNA: TGCGCCAGCAGCCCCCGGCTAGCGGGGGGGCAGGAGACCCAGTACTTC.

The chain employs TRBV5-1 and TRBJ2-2; possibly TRBD1 for D (6 bases). Germline V gene data show CDR1 as SGHRS and CDR2 as YFSETQ. CDR3 length equals 17 residues. Trimming left V 4 bases short and J 6 bases short, with 22 bases between. DNA of the CDR3: TGCGCCAGCAGCCACAAGGACAGACCTGTGGGGGCCGGGGAGCTGTTTTTT. It codes for CASSHKDRPVGAGELFF.

The chain has TRBV25-1 and TRBJ2-5; D might be TRBD1 (5 bases). The germline CDR1 and CDR2 sequences are MGHDK and SYGVNS. V lost 3 bases to trimming and J lost 5 bases, with 13 bases between them. The CDR3 is 14 residues long. The CDR3 here is CASSDPGPDETQYF. In DNA, the CDR3 is TGTGCCAGCAGTGACCCAGGGCCGGACGAGACCCAGTACTTC.